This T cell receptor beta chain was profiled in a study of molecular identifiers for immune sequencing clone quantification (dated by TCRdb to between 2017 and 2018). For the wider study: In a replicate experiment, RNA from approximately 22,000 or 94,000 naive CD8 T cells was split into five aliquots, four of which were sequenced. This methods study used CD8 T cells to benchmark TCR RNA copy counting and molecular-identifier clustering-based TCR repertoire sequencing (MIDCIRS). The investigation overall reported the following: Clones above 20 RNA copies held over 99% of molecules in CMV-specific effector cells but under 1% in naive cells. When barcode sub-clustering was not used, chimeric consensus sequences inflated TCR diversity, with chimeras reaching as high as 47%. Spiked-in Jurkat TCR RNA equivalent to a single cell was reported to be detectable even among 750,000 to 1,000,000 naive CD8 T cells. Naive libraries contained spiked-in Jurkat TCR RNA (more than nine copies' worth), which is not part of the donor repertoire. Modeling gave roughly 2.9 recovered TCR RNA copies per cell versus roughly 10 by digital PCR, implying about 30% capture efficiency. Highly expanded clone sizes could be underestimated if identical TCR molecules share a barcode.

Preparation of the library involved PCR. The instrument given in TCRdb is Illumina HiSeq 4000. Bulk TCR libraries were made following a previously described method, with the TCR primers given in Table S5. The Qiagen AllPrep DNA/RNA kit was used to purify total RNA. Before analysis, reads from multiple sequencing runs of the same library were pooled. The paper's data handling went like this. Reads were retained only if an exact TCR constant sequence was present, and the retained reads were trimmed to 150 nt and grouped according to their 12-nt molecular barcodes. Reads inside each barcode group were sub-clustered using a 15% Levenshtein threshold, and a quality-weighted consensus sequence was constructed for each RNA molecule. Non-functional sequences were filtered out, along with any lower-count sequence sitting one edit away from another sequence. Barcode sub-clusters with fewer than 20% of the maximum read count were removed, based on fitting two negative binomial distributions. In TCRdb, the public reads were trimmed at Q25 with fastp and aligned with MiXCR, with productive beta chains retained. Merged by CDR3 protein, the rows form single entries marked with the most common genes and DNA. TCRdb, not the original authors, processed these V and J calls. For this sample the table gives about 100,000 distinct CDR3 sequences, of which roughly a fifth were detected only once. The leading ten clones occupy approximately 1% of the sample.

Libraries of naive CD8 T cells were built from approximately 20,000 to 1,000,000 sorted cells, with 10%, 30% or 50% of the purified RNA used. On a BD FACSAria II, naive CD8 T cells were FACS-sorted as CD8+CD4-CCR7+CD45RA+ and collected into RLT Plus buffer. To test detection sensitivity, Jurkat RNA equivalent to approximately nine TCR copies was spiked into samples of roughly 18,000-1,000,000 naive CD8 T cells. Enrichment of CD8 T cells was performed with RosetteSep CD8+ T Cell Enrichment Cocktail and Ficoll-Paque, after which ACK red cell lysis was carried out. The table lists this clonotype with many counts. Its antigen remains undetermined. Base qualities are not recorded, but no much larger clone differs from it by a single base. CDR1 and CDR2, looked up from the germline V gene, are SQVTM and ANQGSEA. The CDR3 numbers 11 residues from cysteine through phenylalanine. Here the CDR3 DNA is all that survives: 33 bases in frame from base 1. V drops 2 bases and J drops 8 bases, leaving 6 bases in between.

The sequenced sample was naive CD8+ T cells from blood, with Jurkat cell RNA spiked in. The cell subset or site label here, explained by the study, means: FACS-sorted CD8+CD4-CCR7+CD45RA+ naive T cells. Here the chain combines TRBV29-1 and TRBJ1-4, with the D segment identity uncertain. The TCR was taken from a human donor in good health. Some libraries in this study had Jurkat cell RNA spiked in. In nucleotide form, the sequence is TGCAGCGTTGAAATATACGAAAAACTGTTTTTT. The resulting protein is CSVEIYEKLFF. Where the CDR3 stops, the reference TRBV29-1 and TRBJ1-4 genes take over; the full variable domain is SAVISQKPSRDICQRGTSLTIQCQVDSQVTMMFWYRQQPGQSLTLIATANQGSEATYESGFVIDKFPISRPNLTFSTLTVSNMSPEDSSIYLCSVEIYEKLFFGSGTQLSVL.